One and the same sample provided the 5 T cell receptor beta chains below, sequenced in a study of shared clonotypes between healthy human individuals. Method: immunoSEQ multiplex PCR; TCRdb's copy keeps in-frame clones and lacks some. There are roughly 380,000 clones in the sample; around 96% occur only once, and around 0.3% lies in the top ten. Sequenced sample: memory CD8+ T cells sorted from blood. Subset meaning: CD45RO+ cells pooled with CCR7-negative TemRA cells. The receptors here all came from a man aged 25 to 40 in good health.

The CDR3 region has the DNA TGTGCCAGCAGTTCAAGCGGGAGGGCCCAAGAGACCCAGTACTTC. It yields the protein CASSSSGRAQETQYF. The V and J genes are TRBV5-4 and TRBJ2-5; TRBD2 matches at 10 bases. Germline CDR1 SGHNT, CDR2 YYREEE (reference sequence). V dropped 5 bases and J dropped 1; count of bases not matched to a gene: 5. The CDR3 length is 15 residues. Filled out from reference TRBV5-4 and TRBJ2-5, the complete variable domain reads ETGVTQSPTHLIKTRGQQVTLRCSSQSGHNTVSWYQQALGQGPQFIFQYYREEENGRGNFPPRFSGLQFPNYSSELNVNALELDDSALYLCASSSSGRAQETQYFGPGTRLLVL.

The V gene is TRBV5-1, the J gene TRBJ2-1; tentatively, D is TRBD2 (5 bases). The V end was cut by 1 base, the J end by 5 bases, with 7 bases between. The CDR3 is 13 residues long. Germline V gene sequence: CDR1 SGHRS, CDR2 YFSETQ. The CDR3 region is CASSLSGNNEQFF. The CDR3 DNA follows: TGCGCCAGCAGCTTGTCGGGAAACAATGAGCAGTTCTTC.

This chain uses TRBV4-1 with TRBJ1-3; no definite D call. The CDR3 extends over 15 amino acids. V lost 2 bases, J lost 0 bases, and 8 bases lay in between. The germline CDR1 and CDR2 sequences are MGHRA and YSYEKL. CDR3 residues: CASSQRGVSGNTIYF. The DNA for the CDR3 is TGCGCCAGCAGCCAACGGGGAGTCTCTGGAAACACCATATATTTT.

The V call is TRBV14, the J call TRBJ2-5, with TRBD2 matching 9 bases. CDR1 and CDR2 from the germline V gene are SGHDN and FVKESK. J was trimmed by 3 bases and V by 3 bases; bases with no gene match: 11. This CDR3 is 17 amino acids long. The CDR3 loop is CASSQGPGEREEETQYF. CDR3 sequence (DNA): TGTGCCAGCAGCCAGGGGCCGGGGGAGCGGGAGGAAGAGACCCAGTACTTC.

DNA for the CDR3: TGTGCCAGCAGCGTCTTATGGGGGTCTGGCTACACCTTC. This encodes CASSVLWGSGYTF. The rearrangement uses TRBV9 and TRBJ1-2; the D gene is possibly TRBD1 (5 bases). Germline CDR1 reads SGDLS; CDR2 reads YYNGEE. The V and J ends lost 2 bases and 7 bases respectively, with 12 bases between them. The CDR3 spans 13 residues.